The rows below give T cell receptor beta chains drawn from one sample of a study of CD8+ T cells in alopecia areata. Assay: immunoSEQ multiplex PCR; the TCRdb copy retains only in-frame clones and omits some. The repertoire holds 98,000 or so clones, with approximately 59% as singletons. Sequences were obtained from CD8+ T cells sorted from blood. All receptors come from a human donor in good health. Each CDR3 is given with its conserved first and last residue. The D gene is left open where the match is weak. Rows give clone size only sometimes, using once, few, many, or a class for an expanded clone.

DNA: TGCAGCGTTGACGAGGGGGGGCCTCGGACCCAGTACTTC
CDR3: CSVDEGGPRTQYF
size: NA
D: NA
V: TRBV29-1
J: TRBJ2-5

DNA: TGCAGCGTTGTTACCCTAGCCAAAAACATTCAGTACTTC
CDR3: CSVVTLAKNIQYF
size: NA
D: NA
V: TRBV29-1
J: TRBJ2-4

DNA: TGTGCCAGCAGCTTAGAGCCCAGCGGCGGGGAGCTGTTTTTT
CDR3: CASSLEPSGGELFF
size: NA
D: NA
V: TRBV7-6
J: TRBJ2-2

DNA: TGTGCCAGCAGCTCCGGGAATGGTGAGCAGTTCTTC
CDR3: CASSSGNGEQFF
size: NA
D: NA
V: TRBV5-6
J: TRBJ2-1

DNA: TGTGCCAGCAGTATGGCAGGGGACGAGCAGTACTTC
CDR3: CASSMAGDEQYF
size: NA
D: NA
V: TRBV6-6
J: TRBJ2-7

DNA: TGTGCCAGCAGCTTAGCCCCACAGAGCGGCGCAGATACGCAGTATTTT
CDR3: CASSLAPQSGADTQYF
size: few
D: NA
V: TRBV7-3
J: TRBJ2-3

DNA: TGTGCCAGCAGCTTCCCTAGCGGGGGGGCCGAAGAGACCCAGTACTTC
CDR3: CASSFPSGGAEETQYF
size: once
D: TRBD2
V: TRBV5-6
J: TRBJ2-5

DNA: TGTGCCAGCAGCGCCTACTCGGGGACCGGGGAGCTGTTTTTT
CDR3: CASSAYSGTGELFF
size: NA
D: NA
V: TRBV9
J: TRBJ2-2

DNA: TGTGCCAGCAGCTTCCCCCGGGGCGACTCAGATACGCAGTATTTT
CDR3: CASSFPRGDSDTQYF
size: few
D: NA
V: TRBV7-9
J: TRBJ2-3

DNA: TGTGCCAGCAGCTTCAGACTGAGAACCTACGAGCAGTACTTC
CDR3: CASSFRLRTYEQYF
size: NA
D: NA
V: TRBV13
J: TRBJ2-7

DNA: TGCAGCGTTCTCTCAGCTAGCGGGGCCTCCTACGAGCAGTACTTC
CDR3: CSVLSASGASYEQYF
size: NA
D: TRBD2
V: TRBV29-1
J: TRBJ2-7

DNA: TGTGCCAGCAGTTTAAGGGTTAACTACGAGCAGTACTTC
CDR3: CASSLRVNYEQYF
size: NA
D: NA
V: TRBV27
J: TRBJ2-7

DNA: TGTGCCAGCAGTACCGTGGGGGGGACAGATACGCAGTATTTT
CDR3: CASSTVGGTDTQYF
size: NA
D: TRBD2
V: TRBV7-9
J: TRBJ2-3

DNA: TGTGCCAGCAGTGTTGACAGTAACTATGGCTACACCTTC
CDR3: CASSVDSNYGYTF
size: NA
D: NA
V: TRBV9
J: TRBJ1-2

DNA: TGTGCCAGCAGCCCGAGACTAGCGGGGGATTTGGAGACCCAGTACTTC
CDR3: CASSPRLAGDLETQYF
size: NA
D: TRBD2
V: TRBV7-2
J: TRBJ2-5

DNA: TGTGCCAGCAGAGAGGGACTAGCGTCTTCCTACGAGCAGTACTTC
CDR3: CASREGLASSYEQYF
size: NA
D: TRBD2
V: TRBV5-6
J: TRBJ2-7

DNA: TGTGCCTGGAAGGAAGGACAGGACTACACTGAAGCTTTCTTT
CDR3: CAWKEGQDYTEAFF
size: NA
D: TRBD1
V: TRBV30
J: TRBJ1-1

DNA: TGTGCCAGCAGCCCAACGGCAGGGGTGCCTGGCTACACCTTC
CDR3: CASSPTAGVPGYTF
size: NA
D: NA
V: TRBV7-9
J: TRBJ1-2

DNA: TGTGCCTGGAGTGTGAATGAGCAGTTCTTC
CDR3: CAWSVNEQFF
size: once
D: NA
V: TRBV30
J: TRBJ2-1

DNA: TGTGCCAGCAGCGTAGAGAGCGGTTCCTACGAGCAGTACTTC
CDR3: CASSVESGSYEQYF
size: NA
D: NA
V: TRBV9
J: TRBJ2-7

DNA: TGTGCCAGCAGCTTAAGAGGGAGTCAGGAGACCCAGTACTTC
CDR3: CASSLRGSQETQYF
size: many
D: NA
V: TRBV7-2
J: TRBJ2-5

DNA: TGCGCCAGCAGCTTGATGCCAACAGGGGCCGAGCAGTACTTC
CDR3: CASSLMPTGAEQYF
size: NA
D: TRBD1
V: TRBV5-1
J: TRBJ2-7

DNA: TGTGCCAGCACCGAAGTCGGGCGGATTCAAGAGACCCAGTACTTC
CDR3: CASTEVGRIQETQYF
size: few
D: NA
V: TRBV11-2
J: TRBJ2-5

DNA: TGTGCCAGCAGTTTATTCGGACAGGGGTACAATGAGCAGTTCTTC
CDR3: CASSLFGQGYNEQFF
size: NA
D: TRBD1
V: TRBV27
J: TRBJ2-1

DNA: TGTGCCTGGAGTGGGGGACAGGGCGATGGCTACACCTTC
CDR3: CAWSGGQGDGYTF
size: NA
D: TRBD1
V: TRBV30
J: TRBJ1-2

DNA: TGTGCCAGCAGTTACGACCCTAGGGGGCCTGAAGCTTTCTTT
CDR3: CASSYDPRGPEAFF
size: NA
D: TRBD1
V: TRBV6-5
J: TRBJ1-1

DNA: TGTGCCAGCAGCCCGGGCGGACGGACGGGGGAGCAGTACTTC
CDR3: CASSPGGRTGEQYF
size: NA
D: NA
V: TRBV2
J: TRBJ2-7

DNA: TGTGCCAGCAGTGAAGCGCGTGGGGTCCCAGAGACCCAGTACTTC
CDR3: CASSEARGVPETQYF
size: NA
D: NA
V: TRBV2
J: TRBJ2-5

DNA: TGTGCCAGCAGCTTGCGGCAGACCCTTTTCGTCTATGGCTACACCTTC
CDR3: CASSLRQTLFVYGYTF
size: NA
D: NA
V: TRBV5-6
J: TRBJ1-2

DNA: TGTGCCAGCAGTTACTCGTCCCCCCAGGAGTACGAGCAGTACTTC
CDR3: CASSYSSPQEYEQYF
size: NA
D: NA
V: TRBV6-6
J: TRBJ2-7

DNA: TGCGCCAGCAGCTTGGAACTTGGTGACAGGGTCTACAATGAGCAGTTCTTC
CDR3: CASSLELGDRVYNEQFF
size: NA
D: TRBD1
V: TRBV5-1
J: TRBJ2-1

DNA: TGTGCCAGCTCTGGGCCAGGGGGCATATACGAGCAGTACTTC
CDR3: CASSGPGGIYEQYF
size: NA
D: TRBD1
V: TRBV5-4
J: TRBJ2-7

DNA: TGCGCCAGCAGCTCGCAAGTGGCATACGAGCAGTACTTC
CDR3: CASSSQVAYEQYF
size: NA
D: NA
V: TRBV4-1
J: TRBJ2-7

DNA: TGTGCCAGCAGCCAAGGGACTGAAGCTTTCTTT
CDR3: CASSQGTEAFF
size: NA
D: NA
V: TRBV14
J: TRBJ1-1

DNA: TGTGCCTGGGGGACGGCGGGGGCTTACAATGAGCAGTTCTTC
CDR3: CAWGTAGAYNEQFF
size: NA
D: NA
V: TRBV30
J: TRBJ2-1

DNA: TGTGCCAGCAGCACAGGGGGCCTTACTGAAGCTTTCTTT
CDR3: CASSTGGLTEAFF
size: NA
D: TRBD1
V: TRBV5-6
J: TRBJ1-1

DNA: TGTGCCAGCAGTTACAGGGGGGCGAGCACAGATACGCAGTATTTT
CDR3: CASSYRGASTDTQYF
size: NA
D: NA
V: TRBV6-5
J: TRBJ2-3

DNA: TGTGCCAGCAGTTCCGGACAGGGTTTATTCCAAGAGACCCAGTACTTC
CDR3: CASSSGQGLFQETQYF
size: few
D: TRBD1
V: TRBV6-5
J: TRBJ2-5

DNA: TGTGCCAGCAGTGGACAGGGTCCAAACGACTCCAATGATCGGTTCTTC
CDR3: CASSGQGPNDSNDRFF
size: NA
D: TRBD1
V: TRBV27
J: TRBJ2-1

DNA: TGTGCCAGCAGCTTGGTGTCAGGCTCCCGCGGGGAGACCCAGTACTTC
CDR3: CASSLVSGSRGETQYF
size: NA
D: NA
V: TRBV11-2
J: TRBJ2-5

DNA: TGTGCCAGCCTCCACGGCCCGTTTAGCGGGGGGACAGATACGCAGTATTTT
CDR3: CASLHGPFSGGTDTQYF
size: NA
D: TRBD2
V: TRBV5-5
J: TRBJ2-3

DNA: TGCGCCAGCAGCGAGAGGTCCTGGACGGGTTTCTACGAGCAGTACTTC
CDR3: CASSERSWTGFYEQYF
size: NA
D: NA
V: TRBV4-1
J: TRBJ2-7

DNA: TGCAGCGTTCGCGCAGATACGCAGTATTTT
CDR3: CSVRADTQYF
size: few
D: NA
V: TRBV29-1
J: TRBJ2-3

DNA: TGCAGCGTAGGTGGACTAGCACAGGAGACCCAGTACTTC
CDR3: CSVGGLAQETQYF
size: NA
D: TRBD2
V: TRBV29-1
J: TRBJ2-5

DNA: TGTGCCAGCAGCTCCAACTACGAGCAGTACTTC
CDR3: CASSSNYEQYF
size: few
D: NA
V: TRBV7-2
J: TRBJ2-7

DNA: TGTGCCAGCGCTTTAGCGGGGGACACAGATACGCAGTATTTT
CDR3: CASALAGDTDTQYF
size: NA
D: TRBD2
V: TRBV27
J: TRBJ2-3

DNA: TGTGCCAGCAGCTTTCGTGTCGCCGGGGGTGGAAATGGCTACACCTTC
CDR3: CASSFRVAGGGNGYTF
size: NA
D: NA
V: TRBV7-9
J: TRBJ1-2

DNA: TGTGCCAGCAGCTTAGGCGGCCCATGGGCGCCGCAGGGCGCGCAGTATTTT
CDR3: CASSLGGPWAPQGAQYF
size: NA
D: NA
V: TRBV13
J: TRBJ2-3